The 13 T cell receptor beta chains presented below share a single source sample, sequenced in a study of metastatic and nonmetastatic thyroid tumors. TCRdb re-called clones from the PCR reads using MiXCR. The repertoire holds 5,500 to 7,500 clones, with approximately 31% as singletons. Thyroid surgery was preceded by no treatment in any patient. Material for sequencing was tumor tissue. All receptors come from a female donor with papillary thyroid cancer or a benign thyroid nodule (not recorded which). Some clones in this sample may be carry-over from other donors' samples.

Sample share makes this clone large. V and J are TRBV2 and TRBJ2-1; D perhaps matches TRBD2 (5 bases). Germline values: CDR1 SNHLY, CDR2 FYNNEI. The CDR3 consists of 14 residues. V lost 1 base and J lost 6, with 10 bases in between. CDR3 sequence (DNA): TGTGCCAGCAGTGAAGGAGCGCGGGTCAATGAGCAGTTCTTC. Translating gives CASSEGARVNEQFF.

V gene TRBV11-2 combines with J gene TRBJ1-2; D perhaps matches TRBD1 (5 bases). Trimming pared 7 bases from V and 3 bases from J, leaving 15 bases between. The CDR3 is 14 residues long. Germline CDR1 is SGHAT and CDR2 is FQNNGV. As DNA, the CDR3 is TGTGCCAGCACGCTATGGGGCGGCGACTATGGCTACACCTTC. It encodes CASTLWGGDYGYTF.

The chain carries TRBV20-1 and TRBJ2-5, with a tentative D call TRBD2 (5 bases). The CDR3 extends over 11 amino acids. With 5 bases removed from V and 5 bases from J, the gap between germline ends came to 9 bases. In germline, CDR1 is DFQATT, CDR2 SNEGSKA (reference sequence). CDR3 protein: CSAGLAETQYF. As DNA, the CDR3 is TGCAGTGCTGGTCTAGCCGAGACCCAGTACTTC.

This clone was counted between two and nine times. The chain is built from TRBV6-1 and TRBJ1-2; D uncertain. The V gene's germline CDR1 is MNHNS and CDR2 SASEGT. The CDR3 runs to 13 residues. Trimming pared 7 bases from V and 0 bases from J, leaving 9 bases between. CDR3 region: CASNPGANYGYTF. Here the CDR3 DNA reads TGTGCCAGCAACCCGGGAGCTAACTATGGCTACACCTTC.

By share of the sample, this clone is medium-sized (0.01 to 0.1%). V and J are TRBV20-1 and TRBJ1-1; 10 bases are a match to TRBD1. The V and J ends lost 6 bases and 5 bases, in that order; junction bases with no gene match: 15. CDR1 DFQATT and CDR2 SNEGSKA come from the germline V gene (reference sequence). The CDR3 contains 16 residues. CDR3 sequence: CSAPRDRGNERTEAFF. In DNA, the CDR3 is TGCAGTGCCCCAAGGGACAGGGGAAATGAGAGGACTGAAGCTTTCTTT.

This clone was seen many times. V usage is TRBV19 and J usage is TRBJ2-5; D unclear. CDR1 is LNHDA and CDR2 is SQIVND in the germline V gene (reference sequence). CDR3 length equals 15 residues. Trimming removed 1 base from V and 0 bases from J, with 9 bases in between. CDR3 sequence (DNA): TGTGCCAGTAGTATAGGTGGGGAACACCAAGAGACCCAGTACTTC. Translated: CASSIGGEHQETQYF.

A remark on this clone: This CDR3 is missing its conserved last phenylalanine or tryptophan, likely due to a read error. Because the CDR3's place on the DNA is in doubt, the DNA is left out and the CDR3 is given as listed by TCRdb. The V call is TRBV9, the J call TRBJ2-4; TRBD1 reflects the table's D call only, with no check against the DNA. Termini included, the CDR3 measures 8 amino acids. Germline V gene sequence: CDR1 SGDLS, CDR2 YYNGEE. The CDR3 here is CASSEGSG.

V usage is TRBV4-2 and J usage is TRBJ2-2; D is possibly TRBD2 (6 bases). Trimming stripped 8 bases from V and 4 bases from J, with 17 bases between. The CDR3 sequence is 15 residues long. Germline values: CDR1 LGHNA, CDR2 YNFKEQ. This CDR3 is CASSTDRGSTGELFF. As DNA, the CDR3 is TGTGCCAGCTCTACGGACCGGGGGAGCACCGGGGAGCTGTTTTTT.

This sequence joins TRBV11-2 and TRBJ2-3, with D possibly being TRBD1 (7 bases). This CDR3 is 15 amino acids long. Germline V gene data show CDR1 as SGHAT and CDR2 as FQNNGV. The ends were cut back, 7 bases at V and 5 bases at J, with 19 bases in the middle. CDR3 loop: CASINSGGREDTQYF. CDR3 nucleotide sequence: TGTGCCAGCATTAACTCAGGGGGGCGTGAAGATACGCAGTATTTT.

This clone is categorized as medium-sized. The CDR3, as DNA: TGTGCCAGCAGTTTGGCTAGCGGGCCCCCCGGAGAGACCCAGTACTTC. This codes for CASSLASGPPGETQYF. This rearrangement joins TRBV12-3 or TRBV12-4 to TRBJ2-5; 8 nucleotides align to TRBD2. The CDR3 has 16 amino acids. The J segment lost 4 bases and the V segment lost 3 bases, leaving 10 bases of the junction unmatched.

This clone is medium-sized (0.01 to 0.1%) in the sample. The CDR3 reads CASSAADRGYEQYF. The CDR3 nucleotides read TGTGCCAGCAGCGCAGCGGACAGAGGCTACGAGCAGTACTTC. The chain employs TRBV9 and TRBJ2-7; possible D gene TRBD1, 6 bases. Germline loops: CDR1 SGDLS, CDR2 YYNGEE. V lost 3 bases and J 3 bases, leaving 13 bases between the germline ends. CDR3 size: 14 residues.

The chain carries TRBV7-8 and TRBJ2-1; the D gene could be TRBD1 or TRBD2 (5 bases each). CDR1 is SGHVS, CDR2 FQNEAQ, per germline. V was cut by 3 bases and J by 0 bases, with 15 bases left in between. This CDR3 comprises 17 residues. CDR3 sequence reads: CASSLERDPSSYNEQFF. The CDR3 DNA is TGTGCCAGCAGCTTGGAACGGGACCCCAGCTCCTACAATGAGCAGTTCTTC.

The chain recombines TRBV6-1 with TRBJ2-7; D gene ambiguous. Trimming took off 0 bases at V and 5 bases at J, with 8 bases between the two ends. This CDR3 comprises 13 residues. Germline assignment: CDR1 MNHNS and CDR2 SASEGT. Here the CDR3 reads CASSEAGYHEQYF. The CDR3 DNA reads TGTGCCAGCAGTGAAGCTGGTTACCACGAGCAGTACTTC.